Listed below are T cell receptor beta chains from one sample, sequenced in a study of PD-1 blockade in classical Hodgkin lymphoma. Assay: immunoSEQ multiplex PCR; the TCRdb copy retains only in-frame clones and omits some. The data contain 9,500 to 10,000 clones, 70% to 80% of them singletons. Sequenced here: CD8+ T cells from blood, sampled before the fourth cycle of nivolumab. The receptors derive from a human donor with classical Hodgkin lymphoma. Each CDR3 is given with its conserved first and last residue. The order of the fields is J gene, clone size, V gene, D gene, CDR3 protein, CDR3 DNA. D genes are given only for firm matches. The size entry is marked missing in some rows and otherwise reads once, few, many or a size class.

>TRBJ2-3|few|TRBV6-6|-
CASSYSAGYTDTQYF
TGTGCCAGCAGTTACTCTGCCGGGTACACAGATACGCAGTATTTT
>TRBJ1-5|-|TRBV29-1|TRBD1
CSAQTGGSNQPQHF
TGCAGCGCCCAGACAGGGGGCAGCAATCAGCCCCAGCATTTT
>TRBJ2-7|-|TRBV19|TRBD1
CASSEITGAGAEQYF
TGTGCCAGTAGTGAAATAACAGGGGCAGGGGCCGAGCAGTACTTC
>TRBJ1-6|-|TRBV6-6|-
CASSYSPVGNSPLHF
TGTGCCAGCAGTTACTCGCCAGTAGGGAATTCACCCCTCCACTTT
>TRBJ2-7|-|TRBV4-1|-
CASSQDEGPEQYF
TGCGCCAGCAGCCAAGATGAGGGGCCCGAGCAGTACTTC
>TRBJ1-2|-|TRBV7-8|-
CASSRRGQGYGYTF
TGTGCCAGCAGCCGGAGGGGCCAAGGCTATGGCTACACCTTC
>TRBJ1-1|-|TRBV30|-
CAWTLGGLATEAFF
TGTGCCTGGACCCTGGGGGGCTTGGCCACTGAAGCTTTCTTT
>TRBJ1-1|-|TRBV5-5|-
CASSWEGGPLNTEAFF
TGTGCCAGCAGCTGGGAAGGCGGGCCGCTGAACACTGAAGCTTTCTTT
>TRBJ1-1|-|TRBV27|-
CASSPHGGTEAFF
TGTGCCAGCAGTCCTCATGGAGGCACTGAAGCTTTCTTT
>TRBJ2-5|-|TRBV4-3|-
CASSQGDNQETQYF
TGCGCCAGCAGCCAAGGGGACAACCAAGAGACCCAGTACTTC
>TRBJ2-7|few|TRBV28|-
CASSPWDAGTTYEQYF
TGTGCCAGCAGCCCTTGGGATGCGGGAACAACCTACGAGCAGTACTTC
>TRBJ2-5|-|TRBV7-7|TRBD2
CASSLGGRAGETQYF
TGTGCCAGCAGCTTAGGCGGGAGGGCCGGTGAGACCCAGTACTTC
>TRBJ2-1|-|TRBV27|TRBD2
CASSLGRTSGQAGNEQFF
TGTGCCAGCAGTTTGGGAAGGACTAGCGGGCAGGCTGGGAATGAGCAGTTCTTC
>TRBJ1-2|-|TRBV9|-
CASSVEDTVRYGYTF
TGTGCCAGCAGCGTAGAGGATACAGTCAGATATGGCTACACCTTC
>TRBJ1-5|once|TRBV5-5|-
CASSPGLFSNQPQHF
TGTGCCAGCAGCCCGGGACTTTTTAGCAATCAGCCCCAGCATTTT
>TRBJ2-7|-|TRBV27|TRBD1
CASSDRDRAYEQYF
TGTGCCAGCAGTGACCGGGACAGGGCTTACGAGCAGTACTTC
>TRBJ1-4|once|TRBV5-1|-
CASSSGPEKANEKLFF
TGCGCCAGCAGCTCGGGGCCGGAGAAAGCTAATGAAAAACTGTTTTTT
>TRBJ1-5|few|TRBV5-6|TRBD1
CASSLEGANQPQHF
TGTGCCAGCAGCTTGGAGGGGGCCAATCAGCCCCAGCATTTT
>TRBJ1-1|-|TRBV2|-
CASSEDGHEAFF
TGTGCCAGCAGTGAAGACGGGCACGAAGCTTTCTTT
>TRBJ1-1|-|TRBV18|-
CASSPGNSNTEAFF
TGTGCCAGCTCCCCGGGCAATTCGAACACTGAAGCTTTCTTT
>TRBJ1-1|-|TRBV30|-
CAWTPGSRGTEAFF
TGTGCCTGGACCCCGGGTTCTCGGGGCACTGAAGCTTTCTTT
>TRBJ2-2|few|TRBV29-1|TRBD2
CSVVAGETGELFF
TGCAGCGTTGTAGCGGGAGAAACCGGGGAGCTGTTTTTT